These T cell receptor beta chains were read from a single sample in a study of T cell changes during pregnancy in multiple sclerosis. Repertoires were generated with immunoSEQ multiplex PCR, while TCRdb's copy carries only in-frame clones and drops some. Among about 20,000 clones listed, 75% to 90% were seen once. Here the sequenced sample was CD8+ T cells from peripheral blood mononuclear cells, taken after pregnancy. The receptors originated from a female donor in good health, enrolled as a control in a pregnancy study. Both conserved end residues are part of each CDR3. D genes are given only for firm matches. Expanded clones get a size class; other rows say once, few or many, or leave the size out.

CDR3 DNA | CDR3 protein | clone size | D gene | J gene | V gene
TGTGCCAGCAGCTCTAACAACAGGGGGCTCGACTATGGCTACACCTTC | CASSSNNRGLDYGYTF | - | TRBD1 | TRBJ1-2 | TRBV13
TGTGCCTGGAGTGTACCAGAGACACAGAACACTGAAGCTTTCTTT | CAWSVPETQNTEAFF | - | - | TRBJ1-1 | TRBV30
TGTGCCAGCAGCCCAACGCCCGGGACTAGCGGCGAAACGAACACCGGGGAGCTGTTTTTT | CASSPTPGTSGETNTGELFF | - | TRBD2 | TRBJ2-2 | TRBV27
TGTGCCAGCAGCGGGGACAGCCCCTCCTACGAGCAGTACTTC | CASSGDSPSYEQYF | - | TRBD1 | TRBJ2-7 | TRBV9
TGTGCCAGCAGCTTAGGATCATCCCAAGAGACCCAGTACTTC | CASSLGSSQETQYF | - | - | TRBJ2-5 | TRBV13
TGTGCCAGCAGTTTAGTGCGGAACAATCAGCCCCAGCATTTT | CASSLVRNNQPQHF | - | - | TRBJ1-5 | TRBV27
TGTGCGTCGCCCCTCCGGGACAGGCGTAACTATGGCTACACCTTC | CASPLRDRRNYGYTF | - | TRBD1 | TRBJ1-2 | TRBV30
TGTGCCAGCAGCTTGGTTTTATACACCTACGAGCAGTACTTC | CASSLVLYTYEQYF | - | - | TRBJ2-7 | TRBV5-5
TGTGCCAGCAGCATCTCCAGTTCTCCTGAAGCTTTCTTT | CASSISSSPEAFF | few | - | TRBJ1-1 | TRBV5-4
TGTGCCAGCAGCTTAGCAGGGAGTGGCTACACCTTC | CASSLAGSGYTF | - | - | TRBJ1-2 | TRBV7-9
TGCAGCGTTGACGTGCCGGACAGAACCTCGAACACTGAAGCTTTCTTT | CSVDVPDRTSNTEAFF | - | - | TRBJ1-1 | TRBV29-1
TGTGCCAGCAGCCAGGGATCGGGACAATCGAGCGAGCAGTACTTC | CASSQGSGQSSEQYF | - | - | TRBJ2-7 | TRBV6-1
TGCGCCAGCAGCCAAACAGGGTGGGACGAGCAGTACTTC | CASSQTGWDEQYF | - | - | TRBJ2-7 | TRBV4-1
TGCGCCAGCAGTCAATACGTGTGCAGGGCCAACGAGCAGTACTTC | CASSQYVCRANEQYF | once | - | TRBJ2-7 | TRBV23-1
TGTGCCAGCAGCTCAACACCCCCCGGACTGTTAAGCTCCTACAATGAGCAGTTCTTC | CASSSTPPGLLSSYNEQFF | - | - | TRBJ2-1 | TRBV5-6
TGTGCCAGCAGCCACTTATGGACAGGTCGGAACACTGAAGCTTTCTTT | CASSHLWTGRNTEAFF | - | TRBD1 | TRBJ1-1 | TRBV14
TGTGCCAGCAGCTTGGAGGGGGGACTAGCGGGCGAGCAGTACTTC | CASSLEGGLAGEQYF | - | TRBD2 | TRBJ2-7 | TRBV5-4
TGTGCCTGGAGGCCAAGGGACAGTGAGCAGTTCTTC | CAWRPRDSEQFF | - | TRBD1 | TRBJ2-1 | TRBV30
TGTGCCAGCAGCGGCCCCCTTGCAAAGAGCACAGATACGCAGTATTTT | CASSGPLAKSTDTQYF | - | - | TRBJ2-3 | TRBV5-6
TGTGCCAGCAGGGGGGGAGATACGCAGTATTTT | CASRGGDTQYF | - | - | TRBJ2-3 | TRBV27
TGTGCCAGCAGCTCGGGACAGCTGAACACTGAAGCTTTCTTT | CASSSGQLNTEAFF | - | TRBD1 | TRBJ1-1 | TRBV5-4
TGTGCCAGCAGTTTCAACAGGGGCGGACAGCCCCAGCATTTT | CASSFNRGGQPQHF | - | TRBD1 | TRBJ1-5 | TRBV27
TGTGCCACTCTTATCGGGGGACTAGAGTCCGGGGAGCTGTTTTTT | CATLIGGLESGELFF | - | TRBD2 | TRBJ2-2 | TRBV19
TGTGCCTGGAGTATTTCCGGGACAGGCTATGGCTACACCTTC | CAWSISGTGYGYTF | - | TRBD1 | TRBJ1-2 | TRBV30
TGTGCCAGCAGCTTAGACAGGTCCTACGAGCAGTACTTC | CASSLDRSYEQYF | few | - | TRBJ2-7 | TRBV7-8
TGTGCCACCACGGGAGGGGCTGGAGGCTACACCTTC | CATTGGAGGYTF | - | - | TRBJ1-2 | TRBV27
TGTGCCTGGAGTGCTAGCTACGAGCAGTACTTC | CAWSASYEQYF | - | - | TRBJ2-7 | TRBV30
TGTGCCAGCAGTTTCGGTCCGCGTTCTGAAGCTTTCTTT | CASSFGPRSEAFF | - | - | TRBJ1-1 | TRBV27
TGTGCCAGCAGTCCCCAGGGGACTATGAACACTGAAGCTTTCTTT | CASSPQGTMNTEAFF | - | - | TRBJ1-1 | TRBV6-5
TGTGCCAGCAGCTCCCCTACAGGCCCCTATGGCTACACCTTC | CASSSPTGPYGYTF | - | - | TRBJ1-2 | TRBV11-2
TGTGCCAGCAGCTTAGTCCAACTAGGACGCAGCTCCTACGAGCAGTACTTC | CASSLVQLGRSSYEQYF | - | - | TRBJ2-7 | TRBV7-9
TGTGCCAGCAGCTTGACAGATGAAGCTTTCTTT | CASSLTDEAFF | - | - | TRBJ1-1 | TRBV7-8
TGTGCCAGCAGTGCGGCAGGGAGCACAGATACGCAGTATTTT | CASSAAGSTDTQYF | once | - | TRBJ2-3 | TRBV6-1
TGCGCCAGCAGCCAAGGGCTCGGGACTGAAGCTTTCTTT | CASSQGLGTEAFF | - | - | TRBJ1-1 | TRBV4-3
TGTGCCACCAGCAGAGGGAGGGACGCCAACACCGGGGAGCTGTTTTTT | CATSRGRDANTGELFF | - | - | TRBJ2-2 | TRBV15
TGTGCCAGCACCCCAACTAGCGGCTTCTACGAGCAGTACTTC | CASTPTSGFYEQYF | once | TRBD2 | TRBJ2-7 | TRBV7-2
TGTGCCAGCAGCCAAGGTTCCCTGAACACCGGGGAGCTGTTTTTT | CASSQGSLNTGELFF | few | - | TRBJ2-2 | TRBV4-2
TGTGCCACCGCTTCTTTAACGGACAGGGCAGGCACAGATACGCAGTATTTT | CATASLTDRAGTDTQYF | - | TRBD1 | TRBJ2-3 | TRBV27
TGTGCCAGCAGCTTGGTGACCGGGGACGAGCAGTACTTC | CASSLVTGDEQYF | - | - | TRBJ2-7 | TRBV5-6
TGTGCCAGCCCGACCGGGACAGGGGACACCGGGGAGCTGTTTTTT | CASPTGTGDTGELFF | - | TRBD1 | TRBJ2-2 | TRBV7-9
TGTGCCTGGACTCCGGACAGCCAAGAGACCCAGTACTTC | CAWTPDSQETQYF | - | - | TRBJ2-5 | TRBV30
TGCGCCAGCAGCCAAGAATTTTTGGACAGCGGCACCGAGCAGTACTTC | CASSQEFLDSGTEQYF | - | - | TRBJ2-7 | TRBV4-3
TGTGCCAGCAGCTTTCTCGAGACAGTCACAGATACGCAGTATTTT | CASSFLETVTDTQYF | - | - | TRBJ2-3 | TRBV7-9
TGCGCCAGCAGCTTCTCAGGGGGCACCCACAATGAGCAGTTCTTC | CASSFSGGTHNEQFF | - | TRBD1 | TRBJ2-1 | TRBV5-1
TGTGCCAGCAGTACTCTAGCGGGAGGCAAATCAGATACGCAGTATTTT | CASSTLAGGKSDTQYF | - | TRBD2 | TRBJ2-3 | TRBV27
TGTGCCTGGAGTGCTCCGGGACACCTCAATCAGCCCCAGCATTTT | CAWSAPGHLNQPQHF | once | - | TRBJ1-5 | TRBV30
TGTGCCAGCAGCTTGAGCAGGCAGGGCTACACCTTC | CASSLSRQGYTF | - | - | TRBJ1-2 | TRBV5-4
TGTGCCAGCAGCGTAGCTCCGAGCGGGGGGTTCTCTAGCACAGATACGCAGTATTTT | CASSVAPSGGFSSTDTQYF | - | TRBD2 | TRBJ2-3 | TRBV9
TGTGCCAGCAGTCCCCCGGGGGGCAGTGAGCAGTTCTTC | CASSPPGGSEQFF | - | - | TRBJ2-1 | TRBV27
TGTGCCAGCAGGACAGGGGGCATTGAGCAGTTCTTC | CASRTGGIEQFF | - | TRBD1 | TRBJ2-1 | TRBV27
TGTGCCAGCAGTACCTCAGGAACCGGGGAGCTGTTTTTT | CASSTSGTGELFF | once | - | TRBJ2-2 | TRBV27
TGCGCCAGCAGCTCCCGGGACAGGGGGGAAGAGACCCAGTACTTC | CASSSRDRGEETQYF | - | TRBD1 | TRBJ2-5 | TRBV4-1
TGCGCCAGCAGCCTTGGACAGGGGGCGGATACGCAGTATTTT | CASSLGQGADTQYF | - | TRBD1 | TRBJ2-3 | TRBV5-1
TGTGCCAGCAGCACTGACAGGGGTGGGGACACTGAAGCTTTCTTT | CASSTDRGGDTEAFF | - | TRBD1 | TRBJ1-1 | TRBV7-2
TGTGCCAGTAGTATAATGCAGGCCGAGGAAGCTTTCTTT | CASSIMQAEEAFF | - | - | TRBJ1-1 | TRBV19
TGTGCCAGCAGTTTCCTACAGGGAAATTCCAACGAGCAGTACTTC | CASSFLQGNSNEQYF | - | - | TRBJ2-7 | TRBV6-1
TGTGCCTGGAGTAACGGGAGAGGGAACAATGAGCAGTTCTTC | CAWSNGRGNNEQFF | - | - | TRBJ2-1 | TRBV30
TGTGCCAGCAGCTCAGACAGGGAGTCCCTTATCTACGAGCAGTACTTC | CASSSDRESLIYEQYF | - | TRBD1 | TRBJ2-7 | TRBV5-6
TGCGCCAGCAGCCCGCGGAGGGATACGCAGTATTTT | CASSPRRDTQYF | - | - | TRBJ2-3 | TRBV5-1